This entry concerns a single T cell receptor beta chain. Its antigen is not known. The V gene lost 1 base and the J gene lost 0 bases, with 7 bases spanning the gap. CDR1 and CDR2 from the germline V gene are MGHRA and YSYEKL. This CDR3 is 16 amino acids long. This specimen comes from a study of cytomegalovirus exposure and HLA in healthy donors. Study-wide context: An early release of data contained roughly 86 million unique TCRs, which came from HLA-typed donors. Membership in the Caucasian-associated ancestry cluster was found for around 81% of nearly 400 genotyped donors.

Overall study results and limits: Around 18,000 TCR beta sequences were associated with HLA alleles at 0.05 false discovery rate in a later analysis. Being productive about 87% or about 30% of the time was typical of most TCR beta V segments in an earlier analysis.

60 Vbeta and 13 Jbeta primers were used in PCR. This table comes from immunoSEQ multiplex PCR, and its TCRdb copy is limited to in-frame clones, with some not included. Seen here are 100,000 to 150,000 clones, around 83% observed once, and the top ten hold 1% to 1.5%. The source of this sequence is a girl aged 2-10 years in good health and CMV-seronegative. The specimen was PBMCs. This rearrangement joins TRBV4-1 to TRBJ2-6, with unresolved D. The CDR3 region has the DNA TGCGCCAGCAGCCAAGCACGGAGCTCTGGGGCCAACGTCCTGACTTTC. This translates into CASSQARSSGANVLTF.